One and the same sample provided the 27 T cell receptor beta chains below, sequenced in a study of blood T cell repertoires in COVID-19. Libraries were prepared by immunoSEQ multiplex PCR; TCRdb keeps only in-frame clonotypes and omits some of them. Found here are approximately 120,000 clones, about 83% of them singletons; the top ten hold 5.5% to 6%. Source material: peripheral blood. These receptor sequences come from a man at least 80 years old with active or convalescent COVID-19.

The chain is built from TRBV5-1 and TRBJ1-6; 9 nucleotides agree with TRBD1. The trim removed 0 bases at V and 5 bases at J, leaving 3 bases unmatched. The CDR3 spans 16 residues. CDR1 is SGHRS and CDR2 is YFSETQ in the germline V gene. This chain's CDR3 is CASSLGTGDDNSPLHF. The CDR3, as DNA: TGCGCCAGCAGCTTGGGGACAGGGGACGATAATTCACCCCTCCACTTT.

The rearrangement joins TRBV11-2 to TRBJ2-1; the match to TRBD1 covers 7 bases. The CDR3 contains 18 residues. Germline loops: CDR1 SGHAT, CDR2 FQNNGV. V was pared by 4 bases and J by 4 bases, with 16 bases of the junction left unmatched. CDR3 DNA: TGTGCCAGCAGCTCTCCCCGGGGAAGAGGGGGCGAATACAATGAGCAGTTCTTC. Translating it yields CASSSPRGRGGEYNEQFF. The full variable domain, with the rest looked up from reference TRBV11-2 and TRBJ2-1, is EAGVAQSPRYKIIEKRQSVAFWCNPISGHATLYWYQQILGQGPKLLIQFQNNGVVDDSQLPKDRFSAERLKGVDSTLKIQPAKLEDSAVYLCASSSPRGRGGEYNEQFFGPGTRLTVL.

The V call is TRBV7-7, the J call TRBJ2-2; maybe TRBD2 (6 bases). Germline CDR1 SSHAT, CDR2 FNYEAQ (reference sequence). The CDR3 loop spans 14 amino acids. The V gene lost 5 bases and the J gene lost 5 bases, with 12 bases spanning the gap. The CDR3 sequence is CASSPASGTGELFF. CDR3 in DNA: TGTGCCAGCAGCCCGGCCAGCGGGACCGGGGAGCTGTTTTTT.

The J gene is TRBJ1-2, the V gene TRBV12-3 or TRBV12-4, with 7 nucleotides matching TRBD1. The V and J ends lost 1 base and 8 bases, in that order; junction bases with no gene match: 4. CDR3 length equals 13 residues. The CDR3 loop reads CASSLETGLGYTF. The DNA of the CDR3 is TGTGCCAGCAGTTTAGAGACAGGGTTAGGCTACACCTTC.

The genes are TRBV3-1 (or the pseudogene TRBV3-2) and TRBJ1-2, with no clear D. CDR1 is LGHDT, CDR2 YNNKEL, per germline (reference sequence). This CDR3 region has 14 residues. V lost 0 bases and J lost 6, with 11 bases in between. DNA of the CDR3: TGTGCCAGCAGCCAAGACCGGGAAAGGCATGGCTACACCTTC. Translated: CASSQDRERHGYTF.

In regard to this clone: Other DNA variants within this sample encode the same CDR3. V usage is TRBV7-9 and J usage is TRBJ2-5; no clear D gene. The CDR3 totals 14 residues. Trimming took 1 base from V and 4 from J, leaving 10 bases between them. Germline loops: CDR1 SEHNR, CDR2 FQNEAQ (reference sequence). The CDR3 reads CASSLGLSGETQYF. DNA of the CDR3: TGTGCCAGCAGCTTAGGACTCTCCGGAGAGACCCAGTACTTC.

CDR3 nucleotides: TGTGCCAGCAGAGCAACAGGGGCGACGGGACACACTGAAGCTTTCTTT. Encoded protein: CASRATGATGHTEAFF. The genes are TRBV28 and TRBJ1-1; TRBD1 matches at 7 bases. CDR1 is MDHEN and CDR2 is SYDVKM in the germline V gene. CDR3 length: 16 amino acids. Losses at the gene ends were 6 bases for V and 3 bases for J; bases not matched to a gene: 13.

The V call is TRBV2, the J call TRBJ2-2, with D unresolved. CDR3 size: 12 residues. Germline values: CDR1 SNHLY, CDR2 FYNNEI. V gave up 6 bases and J gave up 1 base, with 3 bases separating them. CDR3 sequence: CASSWNTGELFF. CDR3 coding DNA: TGTGCCAGCAGCTGGAACACCGGGGAGCTGTTTTTT.

This clone was picked up a small number of times. J is TRBJ1-2 and V is TRBV7-2; D may be TRBD1 (5 bases). Per the germline V gene, CDR1 is SGHTA and CDR2 is FQGNSA. There are 14 residues in the CDR3. V lost 4 bases and J lost 3, with 12 bases in between. The CDR3 DNA reads as TGTGCCAGCAGCTCCTTATCAGGGTACTATGGCTACACCTTC. Its translation is CASSSLSGYYGYTF.

V is TRBV11-2 and J is TRBJ2-3; TRBD2 matches 7 bases. Per germline, CDR1 SGHAT and CDR2 FQNNGV. V lost 2 bases and J lost 2; bases outside the gene matches: 7. This CDR3 is 16 amino acids long. The CDR3 coding sequence is TGTGCCAGCAGCTTACAAGTCGGGGGGACCACAGATACGCAGTATTTT. Protein sequence: CASSLQVGGTTDTQYF.

The chain joins TRBV5-1 to TRBJ1-4; D is ambiguous. CDR1 and CDR2 (germline): SGHRS, YFSETQ. The V and J ends lost 4 bases and 3 bases respectively, with 10 bases between them. The length of the CDR3 is 14 residues. The CDR3 coding sequence is TGCGCCAGCAGCCAGATGGAGCCTAATGAAAAACTGTTTTTT. Translation: CASSQMEPNEKLFF.

The chain couples TRBV5-1 to TRBJ2-5; 8 nucleotides align to TRBD2. This CDR3 is built from 14 residues. J was trimmed by 3 bases and V by 2 bases; bases with no gene match: 3. Per the germline V gene, CDR1 is SGHRS and CDR2 is YFSETQ. The CDR3 reads CASSLRRGEETQYF. The CDR3 region has the DNA TGCGCCAGCAGCTTAAGGCGGGGGGAAGAGACCCAGTACTTC.

The chain joins TRBV5-4 to TRBJ2-3, with D hard to call. CDR1 is SGHNT, CDR2 YYREEE, per germline (reference sequence). This CDR3 spans 15 amino acids. Trimming took 0 bases from V and 6 from J, leaving 14 bases between them. CDR3 region: CASSLALVFADTQYF. The CDR3 bases are TGTGCCAGCAGCTTGGCCTTAGTGTTCGCCGATACGCAGTATTTT.

V gene TRBV28 combines with J gene TRBJ1-5, with 7 bases identical to TRBD1. Per germline, CDR1 MDHEN and CDR2 SYDVKM. There are 12 residues in the CDR3. The junction had 7 bases not matched to a gene; V was cut back by 5 bases and J by 12 bases. CDR3 loop: CASSPRDSHQHF. For the CDR3, the DNA is TGTGCCAGCAGTCCCCGGGACAGCCACCAGCATTTT.

This chain joins TRBV28 and TRBJ1-5, with TRBD1 matching over 7 bases. V was pared by 2 bases and J by 5 bases, with 3 bases of the junction left unmatched. CDR3 length: 14 residues. Germline CDR1 MDHEN, CDR2 SYDVKM. CDR3 region: CASSLGTAYQPQHF. The CDR3 DNA follows: TGTGCCAGCAGTTTAGGGACAGCCTATCAGCCCCAGCATTTT.

This clone appeared a single time. The genes are TRBV6-5 and TRBJ2-1, with D uncertain. This CDR3 has 15 amino acids. CDR1 MNHEY and CDR2 SVGAGI come from the germline V gene. Trimming took 7 bases from V and 7 from J, leaving 20 bases between them. The CDR3 loop is CASTGSIEHLNEQFF. The CDR3 DNA reads as TGTGCCAGCACCGGGTCGATCGAGCACCTTAATGAGCAGTTCTTC.

This clone was picked up one time. The chain recombines TRBV16 with TRBJ1-2; no firm D call. CDR3 size: 15 residues. The V end was cut by 0 bases, the J end by 0 bases, with 8 bases between. CDR1 and CDR2 (germline): KGHSY, FQNENV. The CDR3 DNA follows: TGTGCCAGCAGCCAATCTCGAGGTGCTAACTATGGCTACACCTTC. Its translation is CASSQSRGANYGYTF.

This clone was found once. V usage is TRBV9 and J usage is TRBJ2-2, with TRBD2 matching over 9 bases. This CDR3 region has 15 residues. Germline values: CDR1 SGDLS, CDR2 YYNGEE. With V trimmed by 5 bases and J by 4 bases, 6 bases remained unmatched. Here the CDR3 reads CASSQLAGGTGELFF. The CDR3 DNA follows: TGTGCCAGCAGTCAACTAGCGGGCGGCACCGGGGAGCTGTTTTTT.

The rearrangement uses TRBV5-1 and TRBJ2-1, with a tentative D call TRBD2 (6 bases). The CDR3 runs 20 residues. Trimming took 4 bases from V and 0 from J, leaving 26 bases between them. From germline, CDR1 is SGHRS and CDR2 YFSETQ. The CDR3 sequence is CASSPAGQEQLLSSYNEQFF. The CDR3 region has the DNA TGCGCCAGCAGCCCGGCGGGGCAAGAGCAACTACTGAGCTCCTACAATGAGCAGTTCTTC.

This clone has ten or more counts. The J gene is TRBJ1-1, the V gene TRBV29-1; no reliable D call. Trimming shortened V by 5 bases and J by 5 bases, and 9 bases separated the two germline ends. The CDR3 covers 11 residues. The germline V gene encodes CDR1 SQVTM and CDR2 ANQGSEA. CDR3 nucleotides: TGCAGCGTTCAGACACCTACTGAAGCTTTCTTT. Translating gives CSVQTPTEAFF.

CDR3 residues: CASRGGGKADTQYF. The CDR3 DNA is TGTGCCAGCCGGGGCGGGGGAAAGGCAGATACGCAGTATTTT. This chain connects TRBV19 to TRBJ2-3; 7 positions agree with TRBD2. The CDR3 extends over 14 amino acids. V was pared by 9 bases and J by 4 bases, with 10 bases of the junction left unmatched. CDR1 is LNHDA and CDR2 is SQIVND in the germline V gene (reference sequence).

This CDR3 reads CASSVFSDTQYF. The DNA of the CDR3 is TGTGCCAGCAGCGTCTTTTCGGATACGCAGTATTTT. V is TRBV7-2 and J is TRBJ2-3; D is uncertain. CDR1 is SGHTA, CDR2 FQGNSA, per germline. Trimming took 5 bases from V and 6 from J, leaving 9 bases between them. This CDR3 is 12 amino acids long.

The V call is TRBV2, the J call TRBJ1-6, with a weak D call TRBD1 (6 bases). CDR1 and CDR2 from the germline V gene are SNHLY and FYNNEI. The CDR3 is 14 amino acids. Trimming took 6 bases from V and 6 from J, leaving 12 bases between them. CDR3 in amino acids: CASSSGAGNSPLHF. Here the CDR3 DNA reads TGTGCCAGCAGCTCAGGGGCAGGTAATTCACCCCTCCACTTT. The whole variable domain, remainder taken from reference TRBV2 and TRBJ1-6, is EPEVTQTPSHQVTQMGQEVILRCVPISNHLYFYWYRQILGQKVEFLVSFYNNEISEKSEIFDDQFSVERPDGSNFTLKIRSTKLEDSAMYFCASSSGAGNSPLHFGNGTRLTVT.

The V call is TRBV25-1, the J call TRBJ1-1, with D unresolved. Looked up from germline, CDR1 is MGHDK and CDR2 is SYGVNS. The CDR3 extends over 12 amino acids. Trimming pared 6 bases from V and 6 bases from J, leaving 11 bases between. CDR3 nucleotide sequence: TGTGCCAGCAGCGCTTCTCGGTCTGAAGCTTTCTTT. Translated, it gives CASSASRSEAFF. The full variable domain, with the rest looked up from reference TRBV25-1 and TRBJ1-1, is EADIYQTPRYLVIGTGKKITLECSQTMGHDKMYWYQQDPGMELHLIHYSYGVNSTEKGDLSSESTVSRIRTEHFPLTLESARPSHTSQYLCASSASRSEAFFGQGTRLTVV.

The rearrangement joins TRBV19 to TRBJ1-6; TRBD1 might be the D (6 bases). The CDR3 totals 14 residues. CDR1 and CDR2 (germline): LNHDA, SQIVND (reference sequence). V was shortened by 6 bases and J by 5 bases, with 11 bases between the two germline ends. Written as DNA, the CDR3 is TGTGCCAGTAGCAGGACAGCGAATAATTCACCCCTCCACTTT. Translation gives CASSRTANNSPLHF.

The chain recombines TRBV7-2 with TRBJ1-4; perhaps TRBD1 as D (6 bases). The CDR3 spans 13 residues. Trimming removed 5 bases at V and 12 bases at J, with 16 bases between. Per the germline V gene, CDR1 is SGHTA and CDR2 is FQGNSA. The CDR3 nucleotides read TGTGCCAGCAGCATACCGACAGGTCGAGAACTGTTTTTT. Protein product: CASSIPTGRELFF.

The chain combines TRBV7-2 with TRBJ2-1; D is possibly TRBD2 (6 bases). CDR1 and CDR2 from the germline V gene are SGHTA and FQGNSA. V lost 4 bases to trimming and J lost 7 bases, with 14 bases between them. This CDR3 spans 14 amino acids. The CDR3 sequence is CASSSPGGFNEQFF. In DNA, the CDR3 is TGTGCCAGCAGCTCCCCCGGGGGTTTTAATGAGCAGTTCTTC.